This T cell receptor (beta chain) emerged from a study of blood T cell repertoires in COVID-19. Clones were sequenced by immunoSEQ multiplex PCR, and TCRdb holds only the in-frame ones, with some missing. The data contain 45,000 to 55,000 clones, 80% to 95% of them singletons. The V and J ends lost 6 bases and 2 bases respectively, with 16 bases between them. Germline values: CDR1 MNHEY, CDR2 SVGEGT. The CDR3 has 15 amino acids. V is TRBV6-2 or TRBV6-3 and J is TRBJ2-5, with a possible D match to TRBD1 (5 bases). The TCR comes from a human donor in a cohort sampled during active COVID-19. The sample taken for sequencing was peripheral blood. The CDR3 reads CASSQPVTAQETQYF. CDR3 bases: TGTGCCAGCAGCCAGCCGGTGACAGCTCAAGAGACCCAGTACTTC.